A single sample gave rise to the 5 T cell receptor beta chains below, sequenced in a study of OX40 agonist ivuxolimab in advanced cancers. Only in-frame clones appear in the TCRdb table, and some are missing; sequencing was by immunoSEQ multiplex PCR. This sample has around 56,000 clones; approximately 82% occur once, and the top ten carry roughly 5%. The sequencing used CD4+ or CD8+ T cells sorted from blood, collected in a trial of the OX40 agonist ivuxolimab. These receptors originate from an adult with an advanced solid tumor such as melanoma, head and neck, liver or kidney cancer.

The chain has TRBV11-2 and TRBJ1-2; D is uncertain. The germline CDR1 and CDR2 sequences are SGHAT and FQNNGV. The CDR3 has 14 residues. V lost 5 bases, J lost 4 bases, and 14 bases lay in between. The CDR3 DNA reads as TGTGCCAGCAGCCCCTCGGTACGGGTCTATGGCTACACCTTC. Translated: CASSPSVRVYGYTF.

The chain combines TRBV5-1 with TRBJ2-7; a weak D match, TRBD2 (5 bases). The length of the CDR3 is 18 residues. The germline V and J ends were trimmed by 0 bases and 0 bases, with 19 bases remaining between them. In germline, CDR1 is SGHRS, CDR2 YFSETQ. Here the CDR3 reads CASSLGVAGSRSSYEQYF. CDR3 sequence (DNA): TGCGCCAGCAGCTTGGGGGTTGCGGGCTCAAGAAGCTCCTACGAGCAGTACTTC.

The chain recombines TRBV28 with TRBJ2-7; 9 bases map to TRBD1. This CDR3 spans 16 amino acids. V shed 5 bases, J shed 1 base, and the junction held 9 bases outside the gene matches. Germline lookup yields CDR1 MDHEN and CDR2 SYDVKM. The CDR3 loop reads CASSATSGTGSYEQYF. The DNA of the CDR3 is TGTGCCAGCAGTGCTACATCCGGGACAGGGTCCTACGAGCAGTACTTC.

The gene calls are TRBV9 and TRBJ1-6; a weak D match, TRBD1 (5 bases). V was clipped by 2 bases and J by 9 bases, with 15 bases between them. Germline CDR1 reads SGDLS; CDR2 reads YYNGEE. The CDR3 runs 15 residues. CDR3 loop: CASSVGGGLASPLHF. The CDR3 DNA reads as TGTGCCAGCAGCGTCGGGGGAGGGTTGGCTTCACCCCTCCACTTT.

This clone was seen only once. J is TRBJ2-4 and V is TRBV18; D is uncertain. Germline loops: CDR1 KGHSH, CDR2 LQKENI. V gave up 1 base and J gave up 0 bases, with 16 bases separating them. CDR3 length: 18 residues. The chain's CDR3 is CASSPLSSVSIAKNIQYF. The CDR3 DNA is TGTGCCAGCTCACCACTTTCCAGCGTGTCGATAGCCAAAAACATTCAGTACTTC.